These 3 T cell receptor beta chains were all obtained from the same sample, sequenced in a study of cytomegalovirus exposure and HLA in healthy donors (dated by TCRdb to 2016 to 2017). The protocol used for the library was the immunoSEQ multiplex PCR assay. For the multiplex PCR, a mixture combining 60 forward primers for TCR Vbeta segments and 13 reverse primers for TCR Jbeta segments was used. The immuneACCESS repertoire file appears here via TCRdb, limited to in-frame rearrangements. These files lack a portion of the clones; in checked studies, under half of the deficit traces to unresolved V genes, and the cause of the others is not known. The table for this sample lists approximately 160,000 clones; almost 80% of them were counted only once. Roughly 9.3% of the sample goes to the ten largest clones. Sequences were obtained from PBMCs. Every receptor here comes from a man aged 18 to 30 in good health and CMV-seropositive.

V and J are TRBV6-1 and TRBJ1-2; 9 bases fit TRBD1. V trimming: 7 bases; J trimming: 7 bases; junction bases outside the gene matches: 10. This CDR3 has 14 residues. The germline V gene has CDR1 MNHNS and CDR2 SASEGT. The CDR3 nucleotides read TGTGCCAGCAATAACCGTGGGACAGGGTTTGGCTACACCTTC. Protein: CASNNRGTGFGYTF.

This chain joins TRBV10-3 and TRBJ1-3; 8 bases match TRBD1. CDR3 size: 14 residues. The trim removed 11 bases at V and 7 bases at J, leaving 13 bases unmatched. Germline V gives CDR1 ENHRY, CDR2 SYGVKD. The CDR3 sequence: CALRVRDRFNTIYF. CDR3 nucleotide sequence: TGTGCCTTAAGGGTTAGGGACAGGTTCAACACCATATATTTT.

V gene TRBV7-9 combines with J gene TRBJ1-4, with D perhaps matching TRBD1 (6 bases). The CDR3 covers 18 residues. The germline V and J ends were trimmed by 11 bases and 7 bases, with 32 bases remaining between them. CDR1 is SEHNR and CDR2 is FQNEAQ in the germline V gene (reference sequence). As DNA, the CDR3 is TGTGCCGGGGGGACAACAGGGAAGGAGTTGCGGGGGAGTGAAAAACTGTTTTTT. Its translation is CAGGTTGKELRGSEKLFF.